This TCR beta chain was captured by sequencing in a study of metastatic and nonmetastatic thyroid tumors. TCRdb re-called the PCR reads through MiXCR. Altogether about 43,000 clones are present, under 4% being singletons, with the ten largest covering approximately 9.6%. The CDR3 is 14 residues long. The ends lost 3 bases at V and 8 bases at J; junction bases unmatched: 3. The germline CDR1 and CDR2 sequences are KGHSH and LQKENI. None of the patients had undergone any treatment ahead of thyroid surgery. This clone came up many times. What it binds is unknown. Overall study findings and caveats: Reports indicated that malignant thyroid tumors showed significantly higher TCR beta diversity than benign nodules did, in blood and tumor.

The source is a female donor with papillary thyroid cancer or a benign thyroid nodule (not recorded which). Some clones in this sample may be carry-over from other donors' samples. The chain links TRBV18 to TRBJ2-1; 11 positions match TRBD1. The sequenced sample consisted of blood. In nucleotides, the CDR3 is TGTGCCAGCTCACCCGGACAGGGGGCGGATGAGCAGTTCTTC. This translates into CASSPGQGADEQFF.